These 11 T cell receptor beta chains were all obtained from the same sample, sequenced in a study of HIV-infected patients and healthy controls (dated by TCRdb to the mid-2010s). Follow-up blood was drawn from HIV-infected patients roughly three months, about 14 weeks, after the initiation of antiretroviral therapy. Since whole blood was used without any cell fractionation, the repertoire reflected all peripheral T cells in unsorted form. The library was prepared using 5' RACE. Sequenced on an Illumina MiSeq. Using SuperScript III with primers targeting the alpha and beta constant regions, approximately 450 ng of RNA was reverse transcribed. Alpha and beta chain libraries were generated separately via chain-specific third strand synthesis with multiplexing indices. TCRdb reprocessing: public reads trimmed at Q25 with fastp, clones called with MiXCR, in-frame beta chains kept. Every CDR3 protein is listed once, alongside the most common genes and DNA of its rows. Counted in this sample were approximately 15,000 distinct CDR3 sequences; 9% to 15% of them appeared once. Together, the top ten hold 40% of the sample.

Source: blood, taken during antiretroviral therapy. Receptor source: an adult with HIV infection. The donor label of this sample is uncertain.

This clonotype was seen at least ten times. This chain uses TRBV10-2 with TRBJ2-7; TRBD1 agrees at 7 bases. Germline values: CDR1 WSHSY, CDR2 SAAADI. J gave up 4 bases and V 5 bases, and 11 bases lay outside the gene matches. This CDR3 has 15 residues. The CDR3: CASSLRQGPLYEQYF. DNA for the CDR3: TGCGCCAGCAGTCTTCGACAGGGCCCGCTTTACGAGCAGTACTTC.

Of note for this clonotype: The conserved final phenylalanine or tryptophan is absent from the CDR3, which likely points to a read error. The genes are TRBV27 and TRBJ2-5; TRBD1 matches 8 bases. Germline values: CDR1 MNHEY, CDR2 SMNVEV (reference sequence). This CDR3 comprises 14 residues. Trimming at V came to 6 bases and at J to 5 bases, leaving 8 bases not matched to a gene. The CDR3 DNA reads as TGTGCCAGCAGCTCCCGGACAGGGTTGGAGACCCAGTACTCC. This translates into CASSSRTGLETQYS.

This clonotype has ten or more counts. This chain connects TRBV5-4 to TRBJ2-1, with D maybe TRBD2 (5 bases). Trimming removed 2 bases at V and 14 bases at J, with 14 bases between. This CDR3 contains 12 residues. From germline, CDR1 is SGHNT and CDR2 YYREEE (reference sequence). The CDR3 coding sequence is TGTGCCAGCAGCTTCAGCTCGGCGAGGGAGTTCTTC. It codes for CASSFSSAREFF.

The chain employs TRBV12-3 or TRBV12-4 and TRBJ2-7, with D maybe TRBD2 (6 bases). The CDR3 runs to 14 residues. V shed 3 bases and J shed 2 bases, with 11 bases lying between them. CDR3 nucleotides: TGTGCCAGCAGTTTTGGGGGGACCGCCTACGAGCAGTACTTC. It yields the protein CASSFGGTAYEQYF.

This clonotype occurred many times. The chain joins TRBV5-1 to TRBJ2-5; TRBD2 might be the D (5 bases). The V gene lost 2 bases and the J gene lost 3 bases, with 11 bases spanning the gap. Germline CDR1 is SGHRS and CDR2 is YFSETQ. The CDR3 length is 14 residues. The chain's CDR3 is CASSFTTSEETQYF. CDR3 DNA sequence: TGCGCCAGCAGCTTCACAACTAGTGAAGAGACCCAGTACTTC. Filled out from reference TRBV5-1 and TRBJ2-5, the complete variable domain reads KAGVTQTPRYLIKTRGQQVTLSCSPISGHRSVSWYQQTPGQGLQFLFEYFSETQRNKGNFPGRFSGRQFSNSRSEMNVSTLELGDSALYLCASSFTTSEETQYFGPGTRLLVL.

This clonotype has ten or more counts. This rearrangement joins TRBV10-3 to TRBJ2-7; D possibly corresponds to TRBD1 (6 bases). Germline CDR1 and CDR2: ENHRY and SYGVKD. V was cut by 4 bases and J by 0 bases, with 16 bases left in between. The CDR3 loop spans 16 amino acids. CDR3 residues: CAISAPPGHLSYEQYF. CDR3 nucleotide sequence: TGTGCCATCAGTGCCCCCCCGGGACACCTCTCCTACGAGCAGTACTTC.

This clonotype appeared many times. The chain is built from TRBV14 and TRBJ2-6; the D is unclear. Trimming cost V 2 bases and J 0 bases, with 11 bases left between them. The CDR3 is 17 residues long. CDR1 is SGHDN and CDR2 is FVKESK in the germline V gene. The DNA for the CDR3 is TGTGCCAGCAGCCAAACCTTCCCCCCCTCTGGGGCCAACGTCCTGACTTTC. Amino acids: CASSQTFPPSGANVLTF.

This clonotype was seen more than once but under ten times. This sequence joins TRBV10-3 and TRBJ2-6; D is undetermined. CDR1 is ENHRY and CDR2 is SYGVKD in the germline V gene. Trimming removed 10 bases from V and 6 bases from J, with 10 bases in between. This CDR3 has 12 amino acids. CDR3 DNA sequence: TGTGCCACGACGGGTGAGGCCAACGTCCTGACTTTC. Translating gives CATTGEANVLTF.

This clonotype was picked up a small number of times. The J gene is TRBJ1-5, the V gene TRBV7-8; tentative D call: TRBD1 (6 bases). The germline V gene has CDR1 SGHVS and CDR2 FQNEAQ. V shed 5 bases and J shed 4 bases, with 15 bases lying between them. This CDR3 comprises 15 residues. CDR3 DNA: TGTGCCAGCAGCAAAGGTCGACAGGATAATCAGCCCCAGCATTTT. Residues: CASSKGRQDNQPQHF.

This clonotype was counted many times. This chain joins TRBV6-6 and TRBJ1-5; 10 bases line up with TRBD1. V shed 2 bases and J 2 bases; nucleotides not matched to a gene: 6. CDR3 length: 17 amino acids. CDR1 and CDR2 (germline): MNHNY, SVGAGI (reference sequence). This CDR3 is CASSYETGGGGNQPQHF. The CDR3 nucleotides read TGTGCCAGCAGTTACGAGACAGGGGGCGGCGGCAATCAGCCCCAGCATTTT.

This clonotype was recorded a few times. CDR3 DNA: TGTGCCAGCAGCCAAGGACGACTAGCGGGGGGACCGAACACCGGGGAGCTGTTTTTT. Protein product: CASSQGRLAGGPNTGELFF. The rearrangement uses TRBV4-2 and TRBJ2-2; the match to TRBD2 covers 13 bases. V trimming: 1 base; J trimming: 0 bases; junction bases outside the gene matches: 5. There are 19 residues in the CDR3. The germline gives CDR1 LGHNA, CDR2 YNFKEQ.